This T cell receptor (beta chain) was identified in a study of blood T cell repertoires in COVID-19. Study-wide context: COVID-19 samples collected from the United States, Italy and Spain covered acute and convalescent phases. The cDNA or gDNA used as material had been derived from T cells, B-cell-depleted T cells, or PBMCs.

CDR1 and CDR2 (germline): ENHRY, SYGVKD. The CDR3 is made up of 14 amino acids. V was trimmed by 2 bases and J by 1 base, leaving 5 bases between them. Under the authors' procedure: How many nucleated cells were present was estimated from reference gene primer amplification. Libraries were prepared by immunoSEQ multiplex PCR; TCRdb keeps only in-frame clonotypes and omits some of them. The DNA was the basis for D and trimming; V, J and clone size are from that table. The repertoire includes 120,000 to 150,000 clones, 70% to 85% of them detected once, and 5.5% to 8% sits in the top ten. V is TRBV10-3 and J is TRBJ1-4; D is unresolved. The sample comprised peripheral blood. The clonotype comes from a woman between 50 and 59 years old in a cohort sampled during active or convalescent COVID-19. The CDR3 coding sequence is TGTGCCATCAGTGAGCGGGGAACTAATGAAAAACTGTTTTTT. Its translation is CAISERGTNEKLFF.